Below, one T cell receptor beta chain is given with its context. The germline V gene encodes CDR1 SGHTA and CDR2 FQGNSA. This CDR3 region has 16 residues. Losses at the gene ends were 0 bases for V and 8 bases for J; bases not matched to a gene: 12. The PCR ran on 60 Vbeta and 13 Jbeta primers. The protocol was immunoSEQ multiplex PCR, while the TCRdb copy is restricted to in-frame clones and leaves out a portion. The sample has fewer than 100,000 clones; around four fifths are singletons. The data stem from a study of cytomegalovirus exposure and HLA in healthy donors. Source material: PBMCs. The chain couples TRBV7-2 to TRBJ1-2, with 7 nucleotides matching TRBD1. This TCR was recovered from a male donor in good health and CMV-seropositive. CDR3: CASSLALMQGGSGYTF. The DNA of the CDR3 is TGTGCCAGCAGCTTAGCGCTAATGCAGGGGGGCTCGGGCTACACCTTC.